These 32 T cell receptor beta chains were sequenced from one sample in a study of T cell responses to AZD1222 COVID-19 vaccine (dated by TCRdb to the early 2020s). The time point tag for this specimen amounts to: baseline before first vaccination. The library was produced with the immunoSEQ multiplex PCR assay. Imported from immuneACCESS, the table was reduced by TCRdb to in-frame sequences with V and J called. These copies leave out some clones; in studies compared against another copy, an unresolved V gene accounts for under half, and the cause of the remainder is not known. In all, the sample holds 120,000 or so clones, and roughly nine tenths of those were seen once. The top ten constitute around 30% of the sample. The sequenced sample was peripheral blood, obtained on day 0 of AZD1222 vaccination. These receptors came from an adult in good health.

The J gene is TRBJ2-5, the V gene TRBV6-2 or TRBV6-3, with TRBD2 matching over 7 bases. V trimming: 4 bases; J trimming: 4 bases; junction bases outside the gene matches: 6. Germline CDR1 MNHEY, CDR2 SVGEGT. The CDR3 is 14 residues long. The CDR3 DNA is TGTGCCAGCAGTTCCGCGGGAGCTCGAGAGACCCAGTACTTC. Encoded protein: CASSSAGARETQYF.

The chain has TRBV28 and TRBJ1-6, with 8 positions matching TRBD1. The junction had 9 bases not matched to a gene; V was cut back by 7 bases and J by 10 bases. CDR1 MDHEN and CDR2 SYDVKM come from the germline V gene. This CDR3 is built from 14 residues. The CDR3 protein is CASNVQGAGSPLHF. Here the CDR3 DNA reads TGTGCCAGCAATGTCCAGGGGGCGGGATCACCCCTCCACTTT.

The gene calls are TRBV30 and TRBJ2-7, with D perhaps matching TRBD1 (7 bases). The CDR3 runs to 14 residues. Trimming took 4 bases from V and 7 from J, leaving 20 bases between them. CDR1 and CDR2 from the germline V gene are GTSNPN and SVGIG (reference sequence). CDR3 protein: CAWTPPDRRVEQYF. CDR3 bases: TGTGCCTGGACTCCTCCGGACAGGAGGGTGGAGCAGTACTTC. The full variable domain, rest sourced from reference TRBV30 and TRBJ2-7, is SQTIHQWPATLVQPVGSPLSLECTVEGTSNPNLYWYRQAAGRGLQLLFYSVGIGQISSEVPQNLSASRPQDRQFILSSKKLLLSDSGFYLCAWTPPDRRVEQYFGPGTRLTVT.

This sequence joins TRBV11-2 and TRBJ2-7; D is possibly TRBD1 (6 bases). The V gene's germline CDR1 is SGHAT and CDR2 FQNNGV. V lost 1 base and J lost 3, with 16 bases in between. The CDR3 is made up of 16 amino acids. Written as DNA, the CDR3 is TGTGCCAGCAGCTTAGGAGGGTCAGGGGCCGTCTACGAGCAGTACTTC. Protein: CASSLGGSGAVYEQYF.

The rearrangement joins TRBV24-1 to TRBJ2-6; D remains unclear. V lost 2 bases, J lost 0 bases, and 13 bases lay in between. This CDR3 spans 18 amino acids. Germline values: CDR1 KGHDR, CDR2 SFDVKD. This CDR3 is CATSDWPDRGSGANVLTF. The CDR3 DNA is TGTGCCACCAGTGATTGGCCAGATCGCGGCTCTGGGGCCAACGTCCTGACTTTC.

The genes are TRBV30 and TRBJ1-5; D gene uncertain. The CDR3 has 18 residues. Germline CDR1 and CDR2: GTSNPN and SVGIG (reference sequence). V was clipped by 2 bases and J by 2 bases, with 22 bases between them. Here the CDR3 DNA reads TGTGCCTGGAGTCGGCCCAAGCGGTGGATAGGCGGCAATCAGCCCCAGCATTTT. It translates to CAWSRPKRWIGGNQPQHF.

The genes are TRBV5-1 and TRBJ1-6, with D maybe TRBD1 (6 bases). Trimming took 4 bases from V and 8 from J, leaving 16 bases between them. This CDR3 region has 15 residues. Germline V gives CDR1 SGHRS, CDR2 YFSETQ. The CDR3 nucleotides read TGCGCCAGCAGCCCCGCCGACCCAGGGGATTCACCCCTCCACTTT. This sequence encodes CASSPADPGDSPLHF.

J is TRBJ1-4 and V is TRBV5-1; unclear D gene. The germline V and J ends were trimmed by 1 base and 0 bases, with 7 bases remaining between them. CDR1 is SGHRS and CDR2 is YFSETQ in the germline V gene. The CDR3 runs to 15 residues. CDR3 in DNA: TGCGCCAGCAGCTTGCCGACACCAACTAATGAAAAACTGTTTTTT. This encodes CASSLPTPTNEKLFF.

This sequence joins TRBV19 and TRBJ2-6; D uncertain. Germline lookup yields CDR1 LNHDA and CDR2 SQIVND (reference sequence). The ends were cut back, 3 bases at V and 3 bases at J, with 9 bases in the middle. The CDR3 length is 15 residues. CDR3 sequence: CASSIEASGANVLTF. The CDR3 bases are TGTGCCAGTAGTATCGAGGCGAGTGGGGCCAACGTCCTGACTTTC. Supplemented by reference TRBV19 and TRBJ2-6, the full variable domain reads DGGITQSPKYLFRKEGQNVTLSCEQNLNHDAMYWYRQDPGQGLRLIYYSQIVNDFQKGDIAEGYSVSREKKESFPLTVTSAQKNPTAFYLCASSIEASGANVLTFGAGSRLTVL.

V is TRBV12-5 and J is TRBJ2-3, with TRBD2 matching 9 bases. V lost 4 bases to trimming and J lost 3 bases; unmatched junction nucleotides: 2. CDR1 is LGHNT and CDR2 is FRNRAP in the germline V gene. The CDR3 spans 14 residues. CDR3: CASGSGLATDTQYF. Written as DNA, the CDR3 is TGTGCTAGTGGTTCGGGACTAGCAACAGATACGCAGTATTTT.

The CDR3 loop is CASSKGGNTEAFF. The CDR3 DNA follows: TGTGCCAGCAGCAAGGGCGGGAACACTGAAGCTTTCTTT. This chain connects TRBV21-1 to TRBJ1-1. TRBV21-1 is annotated as a pseudogene. The CDR3 is 13 residues long.

V usage is TRBV6-2 or TRBV6-3 and J usage is TRBJ1-2, with 7 bases aligning to TRBD1. With 2 bases clipped from V and 5 bases from J, the junction kept 2 bases outside the gene matches. Germline CDR1 and CDR2: MNHEY and SVGEGT. This CDR3 has 13 amino acids. This chain's CDR3 is CASSYAGGYGYTF. The CDR3 DNA is TGTGCCAGCAGTTACGCAGGGGGATATGGCTACACCTTC.

The chain carries TRBV11-1 and TRBJ1-2; tentative D call: TRBD1 (6 bases). Germline assignment: CDR1 SGHAT and CDR2 FQDESV (reference sequence). Trimming shortened V by 0 bases and J by 8 bases, and 13 bases separated the two germline ends. The length of the CDR3 is 14 residues. As DNA, the CDR3 is TGTGCCAGCAGCTTAGCTCAGGGGTCCCGCGGCTACACCTTC. It is translated as CASSLAQGSRGYTF.

The chain carries TRBV14 and TRBJ2-1; tentatively, D is TRBD2 (6 bases). There are 20 residues in the CDR3. V was pared by 2 bases and J by 0 bases, with 23 bases between. CDR1 is SGHDN, CDR2 FVKESK, per germline. CDR3 loop: CASSQPDGELALSSYNEQFF. The CDR3 bases are TGTGCCAGCAGCCAACCCGACGGGGAGCTAGCGCTAAGCTCCTACAATGAGCAGTTCTTC.

The chain carries TRBV25-1 and TRBJ2-7; 7 bases are a match to TRBD1. The CDR3 contains 13 residues. Germline CDR1 MGHDK, CDR2 SYGVNS. Trimming removed 4 bases from V and 3 bases from J; junction bases left unmatched: 3. The CDR3 is CASSVRDSYEQYF. In nucleotides, the CDR3 is TGTGCCAGCAGTGTCCGGGACAGCTACGAGCAGTACTTC.

A few counts support this clone. CDR3 sequence: CSVAVGQGHGYTF. As DNA, the CDR3 is TGCAGCGTTGCTGTAGGACAGGGTCATGGCTACACCTTC. The chain recombines TRBV29-1 with TRBJ1-2; TRBD1 aligns across 8 bases. Losses at the gene ends were 4 bases for V and 6 bases for J; bases not matched to a gene: 7. The germline CDR1 and CDR2 sequences are SQVTM and ANQGSEA. The CDR3 runs 13 residues.

This clone was observed a few times. J is TRBJ2-7 and V is TRBV5-1; D ambiguous. The CDR3 is made up of 12 amino acids. V lost 0 bases, J lost 6 bases, and 7 bases lay in between. Germline V lookup: CDR1 SGHRS, CDR2 YFSETQ. CDR3 loop: CASSLAGGEQYF. Written as DNA, the CDR3 is TGCGCCAGCAGCTTGGCCGGCGGCGAGCAGTACTTC.

The chain is built from TRBV9 and TRBJ2-7, with 8 bases aligning to TRBD1. After removal of 0 bases from V and 1 base from J, the junction contained 9 bases not matched to a gene. Germline V lookup: CDR1 SGDLS, CDR2 YYNGEE. The CDR3 has 17 amino acids. The CDR3 protein is CASSVDIGQGISYEQYF. As DNA, the CDR3 is TGTGCCAGCAGCGTAGATATAGGACAGGGTATTTCCTACGAGCAGTACTTC. The full variable domain, completed using reference TRBV9 and TRBJ2-7, is DSGVTQTPKHLITATGQRVTLRCSPRSGDLSVYWYQQSLDQGLQFLIQYYNGEERAKGNILERFSAQQFPDLHSELNLSSLELGDSALYFCASSVDIGQGISYEQYFGPGTRLTVT.

The V call is TRBV4-1, the J call TRBJ2-5; 11 bases agree with TRBD2. V dropped 0 bases and J dropped 3; count of bases not matched to a gene: 6. This CDR3 contains 17 residues. CDR1 and CDR2 (germline): MGHRA, YSYEKL. The CDR3 loop is CASSQDLAGGYKETQYF. CDR3 nucleotide sequence: TGCGCCAGCAGCCAAGATCTAGCGGGGGGTTATAAAGAGACCCAGTACTTC.

This sequence joins TRBV9 and TRBJ1-2; 7 bases are shared with TRBD1. V lost 0 bases to trimming and J lost 5 bases; unmatched junction nucleotides: 7. CDR1 is SGDLS and CDR2 is YYNGEE in the germline V gene. CDR3 size: 15 residues. CDR3: CASSVEARGDYGYTF. The CDR3 coding sequence is TGTGCCAGCAGCGTAGAGGCCAGGGGGGATTATGGCTACACCTTC.

The V call is TRBV10-3, the J call TRBJ1-1, with TRBD1 as a possible D gene (5 bases). Trimming pared 11 bases from V and 1 base from J, leaving 11 bases between. Germline V gene lookup returns CDR1 ENHRY and CDR2 SYGVKD. The CDR3 covers 12 residues. The CDR3 loop is CAVGDANTEAFF. For the CDR3, the DNA is TGTGCCGTAGGGGACGCGAACACTGAAGCTTTCTTT.

The table lists this clone with a count of one. The V and J genes are TRBV7-2 and TRBJ2-3; no clear D. The CDR3 extends over 14 amino acids. V was trimmed by 5 bases and J by 0 bases, leaving 9 bases between them. The germline gives CDR1 SGHTA, CDR2 FQGNSA. DNA of the CDR3: TGTGCCAGCAGCACGTACTCTAGCACAGATACGCAGTATTTT. This translates into CASSTYSSTDTQYF.

The gene calls are TRBV18 and TRBJ2-7; D is perhaps TRBD1 or TRBD2 (6 bases each). CDR3 length: 12 residues. The V gene lost 6 bases and the J gene lost 3 bases, with 9 bases spanning the gap. Germline CDR1 is KGHSH and CDR2 is LQKENI. The CDR3 loop reads CASSGGGYEQYF. CDR3 bases: TGTGCCAGCTCCGGAGGGGGCTACGAGCAGTACTTC.

The rearrangement links TRBV7-9 to TRBJ1-1; tentative D call: TRBD1 (6 bases). From germline, CDR1 is SEHNR and CDR2 FQNEAQ (reference sequence). This CDR3 region has 13 residues. The ends were cut back, 5 bases at V and 1 base at J, with 8 bases in the middle. CDR3 sequence reads: CASSEQGNTEAFF. The DNA for the CDR3 is TGTGCCAGCAGCGAACAGGGGAACACTGAAGCTTTCTTT.

In nucleotides, the CDR3 is TGTGCCAGCACAGCGGGGGTCGGAAACACCATATATTTT. As protein: CASTAGVGNTIYF. The J gene is TRBJ1-3, the V gene TRBV12-3 or TRBV12-4, with D possibly matching TRBD1 (5 bases). The V end was cut by 7 bases, the J end by 4 bases, with 11 bases between. The CDR3 length is 13 residues.

V usage is TRBV30 and J usage is TRBJ1-1; 7 bases agree with TRBD1. The CDR3 runs to 14 residues. V was pared by 5 bases and J by 4 bases, with 10 bases of the junction left unmatched. Germline-derived CDR1 and CDR2 are GTSNPN and SVGIG (reference sequence). The CDR3 loop reads CAWELQGLATEAFF. CDR3 nucleotide sequence: TGTGCCTGGGAACTACAGGGGCTAGCCACTGAAGCTTTCTTT.

V usage is TRBV27 and J usage is TRBJ2-7; a possible D gene is TRBD1 (5 bases). This CDR3 comprises 13 residues. The V end was cut by 2 bases, the J end by 1 base, with 6 bases between. Germline V gives CDR1 MNHEY, CDR2 SMNVEV (reference sequence). The CDR3 DNA reads as TGTGCCAGCAGTTTAAAGGGGTCCTACGAGCAGTACTTC. Its protein product is CASSLKGSYEQYF.

The gene calls are TRBV7-6 and TRBJ2-7; TRBD1 aligns across 9 bases. This CDR3 is built from 15 residues. Germline lookup yields CDR1 SGHVS and CDR2 FNYEAQ. Losses at the gene ends were 3 bases for V and 2 bases for J; bases not matched to a gene: 5. CDR3 sequence (DNA): TGTGCCAGCAGCTTCTCTGGGACAGGGCCCTACGAGCAGTACTTC. This gives the protein CASSFSGTGPYEQYF.

The rearrangement links TRBV7-2 to TRBJ1-6; 8 positions match TRBD1. CDR3 length: 16 amino acids. Unmatched junction bases numbered 8, after V lost 0 bases and J lost 10 bases. Germline CDR1 SGHTA, CDR2 FQGNSA. CDR3 nucleotide sequence: TGTGCCAGCAGCTTAGCGTTAGGACAGGGTGCCTCACCCCTCCACTTT. This gives the protein CASSLALGQGASPLHF.

This chain links TRBV30 with TRBJ2-1, with D uncertain. The CDR3 covers 13 residues. V lost 0 bases, J lost 9 bases, and 12 bases lay in between. Germline V gene sequence: CDR1 GTSNPN, CDR2 SVGIG (reference sequence). The CDR3 is CAWSVPRKGEQFF. In DNA, the CDR3 is TGTGCCTGGAGTGTACCCCGTAAGGGTGAGCAGTTCTTC.

The genes are TRBV27 and TRBJ1-2; no firm D call. The CDR3 has 13 amino acids. Per germline, CDR1 MNHEY and CDR2 SMNVEV (reference sequence). The V end was cut by 5 bases, the J end by 0 bases, with 7 bases between. CDR3 residues: CASSSWSNYGYTF. DNA of the CDR3: TGTGCCAGCAGTAGTTGGTCTAACTATGGCTACACCTTC.

V gene TRBV3-1 (or the pseudogene TRBV3-2) combines with J gene TRBJ2-1, with a tentative D call TRBD2 (6 bases). Germline lookup yields CDR1 LGHDT and CDR2 YNNKEL (reference sequence). The CDR3 contains 15 residues. The V end was cut by 0 bases, the J end by 9 bases, with 15 bases between. CDR3: CASSQDSGWSSEQFF. Written as DNA, the CDR3 is TGTGCCAGCAGCCAAGATAGCGGATGGTCGTCTGAGCAGTTCTTC.